This entry concerns a single TCR beta chain. V gave up 2 bases and J gave up 6 bases, with 16 bases separating them. CDR1 MNHEY and CDR2 SMNVEV come from the germline V gene (reference sequence). CDR3 length equals 15 residues. The sample belongs to a study of blood T cell repertoires in COVID-19. Using immunoSEQ multiplex PCR, the repertoire was profiled, and TCRdb retains in-frame clones only, with some absent. Of over 150,000 clones listed, around 80% are singletons. The clonotype comes from a woman over 75 with active or convalescent COVID-19. The chain uses TRBV27 and TRBJ1-2; possible D gene TRBD1, 5 bases. The sample comprised peripheral blood. DNA of the CDR3: TGTGCCAGCAGTTTAGGGCAGGGTGGAATCAATGGCTACACCTTC. Translation gives CASSLGQGGINGYTF.